These 30 T cell receptor beta chains were all obtained from the same sample, sequenced in a study of Graves' ophthalmopathy and Graves' hyperthyroidism (dated by TCRdb to between 2017 and 2018). TCRdb names Illumina HiSeq 2000 as the instrument used. For repertoire sequencing, the TCR beta CDR3 regions were amplified from RNA transcripts. A first-round RT-PCR used HTBI primers with the Qiagen OneStep RT-PCR kit, followed by a second-round multiplex PCR, size selection and purification. TCRdb reran the public reads through fastp at Q25 and MiXCR, keeping productive beta chains. Rows with one shared CDR3 protein collapse into an entry with the most common genes and DNA. A total of some 750,000 distinct CDR3 sequences appear in this sample, 35% to 50% of them only once. Clones ranked in the top ten supply approximately 43% of the sample. The source material was peripheral blood. The origin of the receptors is an adult man with Graves' ophthalmopathy.

This clonotype was detected ten times or more. The gene calls are TRBV2 and TRBJ1-6, with a possible D match to TRBD1 (6 bases). The CDR3 runs 14 residues. V was pared by 11 bases and J by 5 bases, with 16 bases between. In germline, CDR1 is SNHLY, CDR2 FYNNEI. CDR3 sequence reads: CALKSGQNNSPLHF. The CDR3 DNA follows: TGTGCCCTGAAGTCCGGACAGAATAATTCACCCCTCCACTTT.

This clonotype was found many times. The V gene is TRBV7-8, the J gene TRBJ2-7; 8 positions agree with TRBD2. From germline, CDR1 is SGHVS and CDR2 FQNEAQ. V shed 5 bases, J shed 5 bases, and the junction held 8 bases outside the gene matches. CDR3 length: 14 amino acids. The chain's CDR3 is CASSTGTSLHEQYF. Written as DNA, the CDR3 is TGTGCCAGCAGCACCGGGACTAGTCTCCACGAGCAGTACTTC. The variable domain in full, completed from reference TRBV7-8 and TRBJ2-7, reads GAGVSQSPRYKVAKRGQDVALRCDPISGHVSLFWYQQALGQGPEFLTYFQNEAQLDKSGLPSDRFFAERPEGSVSTLKIQRTQQEDSAVYLCASSTGTSLHEQYFGPGTRLTVT.

This clonotype was counted a few times. J is TRBJ1-2 and V is TRBV10-3, with 7 positions matching TRBD1. The length of the CDR3 is 16 residues. Germline loops: CDR1 ENHRY, CDR2 SYGVKD. Unmatched junction bases numbered 10, after V lost 4 bases and J lost 2 bases. CDR3 coding DNA: TGTGCCATCAGTGGTACTCACCCACAGGGGAACTATGGCTACACCTTC. It specifies CAISGTHPQGNYGYTF.

Ten or more counts support this clonotype. The rearrangement links TRBV6-6 to TRBJ1-2, with 7 bases lining up with TRBD1. The CDR3 is made up of 12 amino acids. Trimming cost V 7 bases and J 7 bases; bases outside gene matches: 6. Germline V gene data show CDR1 as MNHNY and CDR2 as SVGAGI (reference sequence). The CDR3 nucleotides read TGTGCCAGCACCGACAGGGAGGTTGGCTACACCTTC. Residues: CASTDREVGYTF.

This clonotype was found a few times. V usage is TRBV2 and J usage is TRBJ1-2; D gene unclear. The CDR3 has 13 residues. In germline, CDR1 is SNHLY, CDR2 FYNNEI. Trimming stripped 1 base from V and 8 bases from J, with 11 bases between. As DNA, the CDR3 is TGTGCCAGCAGTGAAGTCTCGGTTCGGGGCTACACCTTC. Its protein is CASSEVSVRGYTF.

J is TRBJ2-3 and V is TRBV7-6; no definite D call. With 6 bases removed from V and 7 bases from J, the gap between germline ends came to 14 bases. Looked up from germline, CDR1 is SGHVS and CDR2 is FNYEAQ. The CDR3 runs 13 residues. Here the CDR3 DNA reads TGTGCCAGCAGTTCCCATCGCTTGAATACGCAGTATTTT. Protein: CASSSHRLNTQYF.

This clonotype was detected a few times. The CDR3 spells CSARKGGGGETQYF. CDR3 nucleotides: TGCAGTGCTAGAAAGGGGGGGGGCGGAGAGACCCAGTACTTC. The chain is built from TRBV20-1 and TRBJ2-5; D is possibly TRBD2 (7 bases). V lost 2 bases and J lost 4, with 14 bases in between. CDR1 DFQATT and CDR2 SNEGSKA come from the germline V gene (reference sequence). The CDR3 sequence is 14 residues long.

On this clonotype itself: The final CDR3 position lacks the conserved phenylalanine or tryptophan, pointing to a likely read error. This rearrangement joins TRBV25-1 to TRBJ1-5; D gene unclear. The CDR3 is 13 amino acids. V gave up 5 bases and J gave up 1 base, with 6 bases separating them. Germline V lookup: CDR1 MGHDK, CDR2 SYGVNS. This CDR3 reads CASSSGSNQPQHL. The CDR3 bases are TGTGCCAGCAGTAGTGGGAGCAATCAGCCCCAGCATCTT.

The chain recombines TRBV7-9 with TRBJ1-6; TRBD1 agrees at 9 bases. CDR3 length equals 17 residues. The ends lost 7 bases at V and 1 base at J; junction bases unmatched: 8. Looked up from germline, CDR1 is SEHNR and CDR2 is FQNEAQ (reference sequence). DNA for the CDR3: TGTGCCAGCAACGAGGGGACAGGGATTTCCTATAATTCACCCCTCCACTTT. This gives the protein CASNEGTGISYNSPLHF.

CDR3 protein: CASTLGDTIYF. For the CDR3, the DNA is TGTGCCAGCACCCTGGGGGACACCATATATTTT. The chain couples TRBV7-8 to TRBJ1-3, with D possibly being TRBD1 (5 bases). The CDR3 covers 11 residues. V dropped 7 bases and J dropped 8 bases, with 9 bases sitting between them. Germline V CDR1 and CDR2: SGHVS, FQNEAQ. Complete variable domain (other parts from reference TRBV7-8 and TRBJ1-3): GAGVSQSPRYKVAKRGQDVALRCDPISGHVSLFWYQQALGQGPEFLTYFQNEAQLDKSGLPSDRFFAERPEGSVSTLKIQRTQQEDSAVYLCASTLGDTIYFGEGSWLTVV.

This clonotype occurred a few times. This chain joins TRBV7-9 and TRBJ2-2; the D call may be TRBD1 or TRBD2 (6 bases each). V was trimmed by 3 bases and J by 4 bases, leaving 18 bases between them. CDR1 is SEHNR and CDR2 is FQNEAQ in the germline V gene (reference sequence). The CDR3 consists of 17 residues. CDR3 protein: CASSFSARGQITGELFF. CDR3 bases: TGTGCCAGCAGCTTTTCCGCCCGGGGGCAGATCACCGGGGAGCTGTTTTTT.

As DNA, the CDR3 is TGTGCCAGCAGCTCAGGGTGGGTAAGACCTGCCCACTACGAGCAGTACTTC. Protein sequence: CASSSGWVRPAHYEQYF. The chain joins TRBV11-2 to TRBJ2-7; possible D gene TRBD1, 5 bases. The CDR3 is made up of 17 amino acids. Trimming pared 4 bases from V and 3 bases from J, leaving 22 bases between. Per the germline V gene, CDR1 is SGHAT and CDR2 is FQNNGV.

This sequence joins TRBV3-1 and TRBJ1-1; D perhaps matches TRBD1 (6 bases). The CDR3 consists of 16 residues. CDR1 LGHDT and CDR2 YNNKEL come from the germline V gene (reference sequence). Trimming cost V 1 base and J 4 bases, with 16 bases left between them. The CDR3 coding sequence is TGTGCCAGCAGCCAAGGCGGGGGCGCGAGGAGCACTGAAGCTTTCTTT. This sequence encodes CASSQGGGARSTEAFF.

This rearrangement joins TRBV7-8 to TRBJ2-5; D is possibly TRBD1 (6 bases). Trimming stripped 5 bases from V and 0 bases from J, with 10 bases between. The germline V gene encodes CDR1 SGHVS and CDR2 FQNEAQ. The CDR3 covers 14 residues. The CDR3 is CASSQGTYQETQYF. The CDR3 nucleotides read TGTGCCAGCAGCCAGGGGACCTACCAAGAGACCCAGTACTTC.

Regarding this clonotype: Sequence at one end of the junction differs from germline and may be a read error. The chain links TRBV10-3 to TRBJ2-7; 10 bases map to TRBD1. Germline CDR1 is ENHRY and CDR2 is SYGVKD. The CDR3 covers 13 residues. The CDR3 DNA is TGTGCCATCAGGGTGGGACAGGGGTACGAACAGTACTTC. Amino acids: CAIRVGQGYEQYF.

This rearrangement joins TRBV15 to TRBJ1-5, with unresolved D. The germline gives CDR1 LNHNV, CDR2 YYDKDF (reference sequence). The CDR3 consists of 17 residues. V gave up 0 bases and J gave up 3 bases, with 15 bases separating them. The CDR3, as DNA: TGTGCCACCAGCAGAGATTTGGGAGAGGATTACAATCAGCCCCAGCATTTT. This translates into CATSRDLGEDYNQPQHF. The full variable domain, completed using reference TRBV15 and TRBJ1-5, is DAMVIQNPRYQVTQFGKPVTLSCSQTLNHNVMYWYQQKSSQAPKLLFHYYDKDFNNEADTPDNFQSRRPNTSFCFLDIRSPGLGDTAMYLCATSRDLGEDYNQPQHFGDGTRLSIL.

The chain is built from TRBV7-9 and TRBJ2-7; possible D gene TRBD1, 6 bases. CDR3 length equals 15 residues. CDR1 and CDR2 (germline): SEHNR, FQNEAQ (reference sequence). V lost 5 bases, J lost 3 bases, and 17 bases lay in between. CDR3 DNA: TGTGCCAGCAGCGGGGACGAGCAGGGGTTCTACGAGCAGTACTTC. Amino acids: CASSGDEQGFYEQYF.

The rearrangement joins TRBV25-1 to TRBJ2-2; D ambiguous. Trimming took off 4 bases at V and 4 bases at J, with 13 bases between the two ends. Germline loops: CDR1 MGHDK, CDR2 SYGVNS. The CDR3 loop spans 15 amino acids. Here the CDR3 DNA reads TGTGCCAGCAGTGCTAGAGATGTCACCACCGGGGAGCTGTTTTTT. Protein: CASSARDVTTGELFF.

This clonotype came up many times. V usage is TRBV29-1 and J usage is TRBJ1-2; 7 positions agree with TRBD1. Trimming at V came to 3 bases and at J to 4 bases, leaving 5 bases not matched to a gene. In germline, CDR1 is SQVTM, CDR2 ANQGSEA. The CDR3 contains 13 residues. In DNA form, the CDR3 reads TGCAGCGTTGAGGGGACAGAGGGCTATGGCTACACCTTC. Translation: CSVEGTEGYGYTF.

Points on this clonotype: A read error may produce the germline difference seen at one junction end. This sequence joins TRBV20-1 and TRBJ1-5, with D hard to call. The germline V gene encodes CDR1 DFQATT and CDR2 SNEGSKA (reference sequence). The CDR3 runs 12 residues. DNA of the CDR3: TGCGGTGCCAAGACTTGGGTGCAGCCCCAGCATTTT. Its translation: CGAKTWVQPQHF.

This clonotype showed up many times. CDR3 nucleotides: TGTGCCAGCAGCTTCAATTTGGGGGAGCAGTACTTC. This gives the protein CASSFNLGEQYF. This chain uses TRBV7-2 with TRBJ2-7; D not certain. The germline CDR1 and CDR2 sequences are SGHTA and FQGNSA. The V end was cut by 3 bases, the J end by 7 bases, with 10 bases between. The CDR3 is made up of 12 amino acids.

This clonotype was detected only a few times. A read error may account for a junction end that differs from germline. The gene calls are TRBV4-1 and TRBJ1-1, with D unresolved. CDR1 and CDR2 (germline): MGHRA, YSYEKL. The CDR3 covers 11 residues. The chain's CDR3 is CASSHLTGAFF. In DNA, the CDR3 is TGCGCCAGCAGCCACCTGACTGGAGCTTTCTTT.

The CDR3: CASSYSSAGARGYTF. CDR3 coding DNA: TGTGCCAGCAGTTACTCGTCCGCAGGGGCGCGTGGCTACACCTTC. The chain couples TRBV9 to TRBJ1-2; TRBD1 is a possible D gene (6 bases). Trimming cost V 5 bases and J 7 bases, with 21 bases left between them. CDR3 length: 15 amino acids. In germline, CDR1 is SGDLS, CDR2 YYNGEE.

This clonotype was counted ten times or more. This sequence joins TRBV2 and TRBJ1-5; 7 nucleotides agree with TRBD1. Germline CDR1 SNHLY, CDR2 FYNNEI. The CDR3 has 15 amino acids. The junction had 5 bases not matched to a gene; V was cut back by 2 bases and J by 4 bases. In DNA, the CDR3 is TGTGCCAGCAGTGAACGTGACAGGGCAAATCAGCCCCAGCATTTT. It translates to CASSERDRANQPQHF.

The sample holds one count of this clonotype. This rearrangement joins TRBV11-2 to TRBJ2-5; D is undetermined. Germline CDR1 and CDR2: SGHAT and FQNNGV. Trimming left V 5 bases short and J 4 bases short, with 11 bases between. The CDR3 totals 13 residues. CDR3 sequence reads: CASSHPSRETQYF. The CDR3 nucleotides read TGTGCCAGCAGCCATCCCTCCCGAGAGACCCAGTACTTC.

There are many counts of this clonotype. This chain joins TRBV7-8 and TRBJ1-2, with 11 bases matching TRBD1. From germline, CDR1 is SGHVS and CDR2 FQNEAQ. CDR3 length: 14 residues. The junction had 7 bases not matched to a gene; V was cut back by 5 bases and J by 8 bases. Here the CDR3 DNA reads TGTGCCAGCAGCGCAGGGACAGGGGGGAAAGGCTACACCTTC. Translated, it gives CASSAGTGGKGYTF.

The J gene is TRBJ2-5, the V gene TRBV19; 10 bases line up with TRBD1. Trimming took 5 bases from V and 6 from J; bases not matched to a gene: 6. The germline CDR1 and CDR2 sequences are LNHDA and SQIVND (reference sequence). The CDR3 is 14 residues long. CDR3 in DNA: TGTGCCAGTAGTCCCTGGGACAGGGGACAGACCCAGTACTTC. This sequence encodes CASSPWDRGQTQYF.

Regarding this clonotype: Mismatch with germline at one junction end may stem from a read error. V and J are TRBV15 and TRBJ1-2; D may be TRBD1 (5 bases). CDR3 length equals 15 residues. Germline V gene data show CDR1 as LNHNV and CDR2 as YYDKDF (reference sequence). The CDR3 bases are TGTGCCGCCAGCAGTGATAGGACACCTAACTATGGCTACACCTTC. Protein: CAASSDRTPNYGYTF.

This clonotype was detected ten times or more. The CDR3 spells CATSSVGRGTSPLHF. As DNA, the CDR3 is TGTGCCACCAGCAGCGTCGGCAGGGGAACCTCACCCCTCCACTTT. J is TRBJ1-6 and V is TRBV15, with a weak D call TRBD1 (6 bases). The CDR3 loop spans 15 amino acids. V was pared by 3 bases and J by 10 bases, with 16 bases between. Germline values: CDR1 LNHNV, CDR2 YYDKDF (reference sequence).

This clonotype came up many times. The J gene is TRBJ2-5, the V gene TRBV11-2; TRBD1 agrees at 9 bases. CDR3 length: 14 amino acids. V shed 5 bases, J shed 5 bases, and the junction held 6 bases outside the gene matches. Per germline, CDR1 SGHAT and CDR2 FQNNGV. Here the CDR3 DNA reads TGTGCCAGCAGCAGAACAGGGGGCTCGGAGACCCAGTACTTC. Translation: CASSRTGGSETQYF.